The 5 T cell receptor beta chains in this list originate from one sample, sequenced in a study of blood T cell repertoires in COVID-19. Sequencing used immunoSEQ multiplex PCR; TCRdb keeps in-frame clones, though not all of them. This sample has 250,000 or so clones, with about 90% found just once. The sequenced material came from PBMCs or T cells enriched from blood (not recorded which). These receptor sequences come from a man aged 30 to 39 who had recovered from COVID-19.

The chain links TRBV28 to TRBJ1-6, with D unresolved. The CDR3 covers 14 residues. Trimming took off 1 base at V and 7 bases at J, with 8 bases between the two ends. The germline V gene encodes CDR1 MDHEN and CDR2 SYDVKM. Written as DNA, the CDR3 is TGTGCCAGCAGTTTATCCAACCTAAATTCACCCCTCCACTTT. Translated: CASSLSNLNSPLHF.

J is TRBJ1-4 and V is TRBV29-1; possibly TRBD1 for D (5 bases). V lost 3 bases, J lost 4 bases, and 9 bases lay in between. There are 13 residues in the CDR3. Germline assignment: CDR1 SQVTM and CDR2 ANQGSEA. DNA of the CDR3: TGCAGCGTTGAGCGGGGGGGTAATGAAAAACTGTTTTTT. Encoded protein: CSVERGGNEKLFF. The full variable domain, in which reference TRBV29-1 and TRBJ1-4 provide the parts outside the CDR3, is SAVISQKPSRDICQRGTSLTIQCQVDSQVTMMFWYRQQPGQSLTLIATANQGSEATYESGFVIDKFPISRPNLTFSTLTVSNMSPEDSSIYLCSVERGGNEKLFFGSGTQLSVL.

The chain is built from TRBV7-6 and TRBJ2-6; 7 nucleotides line up with TRBD2. Losses at the gene ends were 5 bases for V and 1 base for J; bases not matched to a gene: 5. Per the germline V gene, CDR1 is SGHVS and CDR2 is FNYEAQ. This CDR3 contains 16 residues. CDR3 sequence reads: CASSQTGGSGANVLTF. CDR3 coding DNA: TGTGCCAGCAGCCAAACGGGGGGATCTGGGGCCAACGTCCTGACTTTC.

The chain carries TRBV5-4 and TRBJ1-2; D is uncertain. The CDR3 has 13 residues. Between the trimmed V and J ends, which lost 3 bases and 2 bases, there was a span of 8 bases. From germline, CDR1 is SGHNT and CDR2 YYREEE (reference sequence). CDR3 protein: CASSSGLNYGYTF. The CDR3 nucleotides read TGTGCCAGCAGCTCTGGCCTGAACTATGGCTACACCTTC. Full variable domain (rest looked up from reference TRBV5-4 and TRBJ1-2): ETGVTQSPTHLIKTRGQQVTLRCSSQSGHNTVSWYQQALGQGPQFIFQYYREEENGRGNFPPRFSGLQFPNYSSELNVNALELDDSALYLCASSSGLNYGYTFGSGTRLTVV.

The chain couples TRBV19 to TRBJ2-2; perhaps TRBD2 as D (6 bases). Trimming took 6 bases from V and 4 from J, leaving 15 bases between them. The CDR3 spans 15 residues. The germline CDR1 and CDR2 sequences are LNHDA and SQIVND (reference sequence). CDR3 amino acids: CASSLNGGLTGELFF. Here the CDR3 DNA reads TGTGCCAGTAGCCTTAATGGGGGACTCACCGGGGAGCTGTTTTTT.